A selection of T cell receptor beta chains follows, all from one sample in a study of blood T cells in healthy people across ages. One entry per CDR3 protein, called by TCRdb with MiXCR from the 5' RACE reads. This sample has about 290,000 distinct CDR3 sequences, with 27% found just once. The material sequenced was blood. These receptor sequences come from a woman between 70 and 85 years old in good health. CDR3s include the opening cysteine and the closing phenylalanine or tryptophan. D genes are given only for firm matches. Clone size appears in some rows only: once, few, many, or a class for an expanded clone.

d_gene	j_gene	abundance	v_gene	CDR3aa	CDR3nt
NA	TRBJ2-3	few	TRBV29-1	CSVEVSTDTQYF	TGCAGCGTTGAGGTTAGCACAGATACGCAGTATTTT
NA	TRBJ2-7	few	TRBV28	CASSFLPRIRPYEQYF	TGTGCCAGCAGTTTTCTCCCCAGGATCAGGCCCTACGAGCAGTACTTC
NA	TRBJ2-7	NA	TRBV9	CASSVGLTKGPGEQYF	TGTGCCAGCAGCGTAGGGCTGACTAAGGGGCCAGGCGAGCAGTACTTC
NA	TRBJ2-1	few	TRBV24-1	CATLGGPYNEQFF	TGTGCCACTCTGGGGGGACCTTACAATGAGCAGTTCTTC
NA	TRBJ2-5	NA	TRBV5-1	CASNLVWDGEQYF	TGCGCCAGCAACTTGGTTTGGGATGGGGAACAGTACTTC
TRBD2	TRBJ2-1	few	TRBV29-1	CSVQRAGKVDEQFF	TGCAGCGTTCAAAGAGCGGGGAAGGTTGATGAGCAGTTCTTC
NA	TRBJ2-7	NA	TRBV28	CASSPQTDHYEQYF	TGTGCCAGCAGTCCCCAGACAGATCACTACGAGCAGTACTTC
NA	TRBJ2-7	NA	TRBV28	CASSAEGGSYEQYF	TGTGCCAGCAGTGCTGAAGGCGGATCCTACGAGCAGTACTTC
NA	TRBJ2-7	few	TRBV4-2	CASSPFGLAEDTQYF	TGTGCCAGCAGCCCCTTTGGCCTAGCCGAAGACACCCAGTACTTC
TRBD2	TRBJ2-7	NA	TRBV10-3	CAISDGLAGTLRNEQYF	TGTGCCATCAGTGATGGGCTAGCGGGCACCCTCCGGAACGAGCAGTACTTC
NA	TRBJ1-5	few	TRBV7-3	CASSPDPSQPQHF	TGTGCCAGCAGCCCGGACCCGTCTCAGCCCCAGCATTTT
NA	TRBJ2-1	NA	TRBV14	CASSQDRDRPNEQFF	TGTGCCAGCAGCCAAGACCGGGACCGCCCCAATGAGCAGTTCTTC
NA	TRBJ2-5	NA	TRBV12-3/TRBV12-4	CASSLRVRQETQYF	TGTGCCAGCAGTTTAAGGGTCCGCCAAGAGACCCAGTACTTC
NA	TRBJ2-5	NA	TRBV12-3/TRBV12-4	CASSSRGKGKETQYF	TGTGCCAGCAGTTCCAGGGGTAAAGGGAAAGAGACCCAGTACTTC
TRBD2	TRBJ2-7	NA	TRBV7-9	CASSLESAGTYEQYF	TGTGCCAGCAGCTTAGAATCAGCGGGGACCTACGAGCAGTACTTC
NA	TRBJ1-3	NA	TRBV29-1	CSAGGHPSSGNTIYF	TGCAGCGCTGGAGGACACCCGAGCTCTGGAAACACCATATATTTT
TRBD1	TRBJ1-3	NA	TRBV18	CASSQEQGAKGNTIYF	TGTGCCAGCTCCCAAGAACAGGGGGCGAAAGGAAACACCATATATTTT
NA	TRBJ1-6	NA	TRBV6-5	CASSLTKGGSPLHF	TGTGCCAGCAGTTTAACGAAGGGCGGGTCACCCCTCCACTTT
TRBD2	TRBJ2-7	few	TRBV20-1	CGGLAGGSSYEQYF	TGCGGGGGACTAGCGGGAGGAAGCTCCTACGAGCAGTACTTC
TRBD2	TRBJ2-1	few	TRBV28	CASSLGLAGGWEQFF	TGTGCCAGCAGTCTGGGACTAGCGGGGGGGTGGGAGCAGTTCTTC
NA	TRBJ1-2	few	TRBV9	CASSVDTANYGYTF	TGTGCCAGCAGCGTAGATACAGCTAACTATGGCTACACCTTC
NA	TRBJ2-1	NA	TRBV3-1	CASSQESPLVQFF	TGTGCCAGCAGCCAAGAAAGTCCCCTCGTGCAGTTCTTC
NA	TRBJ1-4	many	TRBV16	CASSLQGFNEKLFF	TGTGCCAGCAGCCTTCAGGGGTTTAATGAAAAACTGTTTTTT
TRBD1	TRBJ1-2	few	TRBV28	CASSSGTGVTFYGYTF	TGTGCCAGCAGTTCGGGGACAGGGGTAACATTCTATGGCTACACCTTC
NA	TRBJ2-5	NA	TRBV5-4	CASSLETRQETQYF	TGTGCCAGCAGCTTGGAAACACGTCAAGAGACCCAGTACTTC
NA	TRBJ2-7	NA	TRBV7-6	CACSLLALTGEQYF	TGTGCCTGCAGCTTGTTAGCCCTAACGGGGGAGCAGTACTTC
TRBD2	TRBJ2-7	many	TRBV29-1	CSVRITSGRGEQYF	TGCAGCGTCCGAATCACTAGCGGGAGGGGGGAGCAGTACTTC
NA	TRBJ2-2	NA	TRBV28	CASTPDRVNTGELFF	TGTGCCAGCACCCCCGACAGAGTAAACACCGGGGAGCTGTTTTTT
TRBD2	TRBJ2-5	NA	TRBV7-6	CASSATSGRPETQYF	TGTGCCAGCAGCGCAACTAGCGGGAGGCCAGAGACCCAGTACTTC
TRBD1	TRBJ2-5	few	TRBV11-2	CASSLGSRQGAGETQYF	TGTGCCAGCAGCTTGGGGTCACGACAGGGGGCAGGGGAGACCCAGTACTTC
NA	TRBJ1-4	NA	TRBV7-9	CASSSSGSGNEKLFF	TGTGCCAGCAGCTCCTCAGGGAGTGGCAATGAAAAACTGTTTTTT
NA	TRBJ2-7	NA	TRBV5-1	CASSAGLWEQYEQYF	TGCGCCAGCAGCGCGGGACTGTGGGAGCAGTACGAGCAGTACTTC
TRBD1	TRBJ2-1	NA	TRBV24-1	CATSDLGQGLNEQFF	TGTGCCACCAGTGATTTGGGACAGGGTCTAAATGAGCAGTTCTTC
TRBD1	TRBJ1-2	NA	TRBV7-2	CASSPNRDRGAYGYTF	TGTGCCAGCAGCCCCAACCGGGACAGGGGGGCCTATGGCTACACCTTC
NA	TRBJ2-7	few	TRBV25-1	CASSEGQPYEQYF	TGTGCCAGCAGCGAAGGTCAGCCCTACGAGCAGTACTTC
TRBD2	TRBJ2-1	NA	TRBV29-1	CSVRLGTRGNEQFF	TGCAGCGTTCGCCTAGGGACTAGAGGCAATGAGCAGTTCTTC
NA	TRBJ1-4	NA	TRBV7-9	CASSSSGTQEKLFF	TGTGCCAGCAGCTCTTCCGGGACCCAAGAAAAACTGTTTTTT
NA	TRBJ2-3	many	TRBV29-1	CSAGDTDTQYF	TGCAGCGCGGGAGACACAGATACGCAGTATTTT
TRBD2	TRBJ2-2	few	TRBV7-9	CASISASGRRTGELFF	TGTGCCAGCATCTCGGCTTCCGGGAGGAGAACCGGGGAGCTGTTTTTT
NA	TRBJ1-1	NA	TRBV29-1	CSVEGQGEAFF	TGCAGCGTTGAGGGGCAGGGTGAAGCTTTCTTT
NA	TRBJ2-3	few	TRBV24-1	CATSDSTVRDTQYF	TGTGCCACCAGTGATTCCACAGTCAGGGATACGCAGTATTTT
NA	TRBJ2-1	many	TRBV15	CATSRDRDRGEQFF	TGTGCCACCAGCAGAGATAGAGATCGGGGTGAGCAGTTCTTC
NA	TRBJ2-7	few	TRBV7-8	CASSLVTSSGEQYF	TGTGCCAGCAGCTTAGTTACTAGTAGCGGCGAGCAGTACTTC
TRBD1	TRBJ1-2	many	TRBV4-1	CASSQVGRGKGNGYTF	TGCGCCAGCAGCCAAGTCGGCAGGGGGAAAGGAAATGGCTACACCTTC
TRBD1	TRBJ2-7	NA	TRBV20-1	CSAVGQGRYEQYF	TGCAGTGCCGTGGGACAGGGACGCTACGAGCAGTACTTC
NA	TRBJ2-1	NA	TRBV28	CASRPQGPYNEQFF	TGTGCCAGCAGGCCCCAGGGTCCCTACAATGAGCAGTTCTTC